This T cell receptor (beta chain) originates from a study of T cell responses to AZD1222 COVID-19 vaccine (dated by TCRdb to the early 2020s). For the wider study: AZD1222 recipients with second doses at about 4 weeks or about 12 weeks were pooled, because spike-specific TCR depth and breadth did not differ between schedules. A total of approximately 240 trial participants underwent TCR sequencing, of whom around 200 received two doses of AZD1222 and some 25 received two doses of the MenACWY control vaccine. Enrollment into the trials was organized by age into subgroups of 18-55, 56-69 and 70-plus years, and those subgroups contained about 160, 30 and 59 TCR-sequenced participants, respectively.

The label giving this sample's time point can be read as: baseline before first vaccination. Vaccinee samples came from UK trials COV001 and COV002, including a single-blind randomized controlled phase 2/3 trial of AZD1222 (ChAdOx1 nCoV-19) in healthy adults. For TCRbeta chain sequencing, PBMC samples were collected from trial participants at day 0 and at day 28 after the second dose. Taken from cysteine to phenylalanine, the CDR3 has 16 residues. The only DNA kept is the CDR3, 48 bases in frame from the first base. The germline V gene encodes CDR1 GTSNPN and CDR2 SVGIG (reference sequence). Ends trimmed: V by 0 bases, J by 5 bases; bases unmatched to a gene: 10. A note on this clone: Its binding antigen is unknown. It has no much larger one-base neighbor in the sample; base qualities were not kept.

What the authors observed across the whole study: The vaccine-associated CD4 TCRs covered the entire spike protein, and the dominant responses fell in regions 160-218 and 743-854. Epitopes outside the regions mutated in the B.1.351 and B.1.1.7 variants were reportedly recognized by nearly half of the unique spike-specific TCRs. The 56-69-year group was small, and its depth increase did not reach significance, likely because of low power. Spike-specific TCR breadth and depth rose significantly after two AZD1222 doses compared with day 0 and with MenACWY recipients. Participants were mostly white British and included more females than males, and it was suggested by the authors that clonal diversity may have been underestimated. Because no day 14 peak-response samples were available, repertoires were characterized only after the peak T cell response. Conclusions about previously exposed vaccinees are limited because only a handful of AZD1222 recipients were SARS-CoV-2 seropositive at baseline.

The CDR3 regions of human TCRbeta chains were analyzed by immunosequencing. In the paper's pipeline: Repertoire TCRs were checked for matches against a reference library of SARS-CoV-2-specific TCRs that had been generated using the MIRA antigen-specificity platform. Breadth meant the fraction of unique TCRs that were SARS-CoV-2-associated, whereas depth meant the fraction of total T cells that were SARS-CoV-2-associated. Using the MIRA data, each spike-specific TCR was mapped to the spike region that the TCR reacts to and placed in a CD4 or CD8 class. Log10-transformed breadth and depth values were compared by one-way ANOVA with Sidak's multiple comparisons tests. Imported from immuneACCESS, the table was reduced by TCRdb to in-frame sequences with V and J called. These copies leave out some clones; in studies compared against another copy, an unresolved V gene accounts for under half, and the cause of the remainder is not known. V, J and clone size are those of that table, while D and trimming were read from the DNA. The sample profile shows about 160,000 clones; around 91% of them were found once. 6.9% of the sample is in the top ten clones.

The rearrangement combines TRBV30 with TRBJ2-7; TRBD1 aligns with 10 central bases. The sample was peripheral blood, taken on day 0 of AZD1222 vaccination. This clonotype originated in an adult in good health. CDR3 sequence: CAWSVFRDRGIHEQYF. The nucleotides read TGTGCCTGGAGTGTATTCCGGGACAGGGGCATTCACGAGCAGTACTTC.